Each of the 4 T cell receptor beta chains below was sequenced from the same sample in a study of blood T cell repertoires in COVID-19. Measured with immunoSEQ multiplex PCR; TCRdb has only the in-frame clones, and not every one. The table records over 100,000 clones, about nine tenths of them present only once. The sequenced sample was peripheral blood. The receptor source for this set is a woman in her sixties or seventies with COVID-19, enrolled during active disease.

This sequence joins TRBV6-5 and TRBJ1-1; D gene uncertain. The CDR3 runs 15 residues. CDR1 is MNHEY and CDR2 is SVGAGI in the germline V gene. The germline V and J ends were trimmed by 2 bases and 3 bases, with 13 bases remaining between them. The CDR3 sequence: CASSYRRTGDTEAFF. The CDR3 nucleotides are TGTGCCAGCAGTTACCGACGGACGGGAGACACTGAAGCTTTCTTT.

The V gene is TRBV30, the J gene TRBJ1-3; a weak D match, TRBD1 (5 bases). The CDR3 runs to 16 residues. V was pared by 0 bases and J by 2 bases, with 14 bases between. Germline assignment: CDR1 GTSNPN and CDR2 SVGIG (reference sequence). The CDR3 DNA reads TGTGCCTGGAGTGTGACAGCCGTCCAAACTGGAAACACCATATATTTT. It is translated as CAWSVTAVQTGNTIYF.

V gene TRBV7-2 combines with J gene TRBJ1-2, with 10 nucleotides matching TRBD1. Trimming removed 6 bases from V and 8 bases from J; junction bases left unmatched: 12. CDR1 is SGHTA, CDR2 FQGNSA, per germline. CDR3 length: 15 amino acids. CDR3 coding DNA: TGTGCCAGCAGGCAGACAGGGGGCGGGTTTTCGGGCTACACCTTC. Translated, it gives CASRQTGGGFSGYTF.

V gene TRBV5-1 combines with J gene TRBJ2-1; 13 bases are a match to TRBD2. The CDR3 spans 18 residues. Trimming took 4 bases from V and 8 from J; bases not matched to a gene: 15. Germline assignment: CDR1 SGHRS and CDR2 YFSETQ. CDR3 sequence (DNA): TGCGCCAGCAGCGGGGGGACTAGCGGGGAGACGATCTTGGATGAGCAGTTCTTC. The encoded protein is CASSGGTSGETILDEQFF.